The 9 T cell receptor beta chains listed next were all sequenced from one sample in a study of beta chain features in type 1 diabetes. Every bit of the isolated RNA underwent reverse transcription, so sequencing read expressed TCRB transcripts. Produced via immunoSEQ multiplex PCR; TCRdb's table is partial and in-frame only. Counted here are 450,000 to 600,000 clones, 30% occurring once; the ten biggest clones make up 0.05% to 0.065%. Sequenced material: naive CD4+ T cells from blood. Receptors originate from a man between 18 and 29 years old in good health.

This clone was recorded a few times. The V and J genes are TRBV29-1 and TRBJ2-1; 8 bases are a match to TRBD2. J lost 5 bases, V lost 6 bases, and 9 bases had no gene match. Germline-derived CDR1 and CDR2 are SQVTM and ANQGSEA. The CDR3 totals 14 residues. CDR3 sequence (DNA): TGCAGCGTCGGGGGACTAGTGGGCCACAATGAGCAGTTCTTC. Amino acids: CSVGGLVGHNEQFF.

This clone was seen more than once but under ten times. The genes are TRBV30 and TRBJ2-5; D is uncertain. The length of the CDR3 is 11 residues. The ends were cut back, 3 bases at V and 8 bases at J, with 10 bases in the middle. Germline CDR1 and CDR2: GTSNPN and SVGIG (reference sequence). CDR3 coding DNA: TGTGCCTGGAGCCTCCGGAGAACCCAGTACTTC. It codes for CAWSLRRTQYF.

CDR3 residues: CASSSYLGSNTEAFF. Here the CDR3 DNA reads TGTGCCAGCAGCTCGTATCTAGGCTCGAACACTGAAGCTTTCTTT. The chain joins TRBV7-2 to TRBJ1-1; D is unresolved. Germline loops: CDR1 SGHTA, CDR2 FQGNSA. V lost 4 bases and J lost 1, with 13 bases in between. The CDR3 has 15 amino acids.

The chain uses TRBV30 and TRBJ2-4; 7 positions match TRBD2. In germline, CDR1 is GTSNPN, CDR2 SVGIG (reference sequence). With V trimmed by 2 bases and J by 6 bases, 4 bases remained unmatched. This CDR3 comprises 13 residues. The CDR3 DNA reads TGTGCCTGGAGTAGCGGGGAGAGAAACATTCAGTACTTC. As protein: CAWSSGERNIQYF. The full variable domain, with the rest looked up from reference TRBV30 and TRBJ2-4, is SQTIHQWPATLVQPVGSPLSLECTVEGTSNPNLYWYRQAAGRGLQLLFYSVGIGQISSEVPQNLSASRPQDRQFILSSKKLLLSDSGFYLCAWSSGERNIQYFGAGTRLSVL.

The chain joins TRBV29-1 to TRBJ2-1; D gene unclear. Looked up from germline, CDR1 is SQVTM and CDR2 is ANQGSEA. V was cut by 2 bases and J by 3 bases, with 8 bases left in between. The CDR3 sequence is 13 residues long. CDR3 sequence reads: CSVELIGYNEQFF. Written as DNA, the CDR3 is TGCAGCGTTGAACTTATAGGCTACAATGAGCAGTTCTTC.

The chain links TRBV14 to TRBJ1-1; D uncertain. V was trimmed by 1 base and J by 1 base, leaving 10 bases between them. CDR1 and CDR2 from the germline V gene are SGHDN and FVKESK. This CDR3 is 15 amino acids long. For the CDR3, the DNA is TGTGCCAGCAGCCAAGTATCGTTAGGGAACACTGAAGCTTTCTTT. Amino acid sequence: CASSQVSLGNTEAFF.

This sequence joins TRBV7-9 and TRBJ2-7, with 14 positions matching TRBD2. V lost 5 bases, J lost 3 bases, and 0 bases stayed unmatched. The CDR3 is made up of 14 amino acids. CDR1 and CDR2 from the germline V gene are SEHNR and FQNEAQ (reference sequence). CDR3 sequence: CASSGTSGGYEQYF. CDR3 nucleotides: TGTGCCAGCAGCGGGACTAGCGGGGGCTACGAGCAGTACTTC.

The CDR3 protein is CASSRTSLARSYEQYF. Here the CDR3 DNA reads TGTGCCAGCAGTAGAACGTCGCTCGCTCGCTCCTACGAGCAGTACTTC. The chain couples TRBV2 to TRBJ2-7; D not resolved. The germline gives CDR1 SNHLY, CDR2 FYNNEI. The CDR3 totals 16 residues. Trimming removed 5 bases from V and 0 bases from J, with 17 bases in between.

J is TRBJ2-5 and V is TRBV29-1, with TRBD2 as a possible D gene (7 bases). V was pared by 7 bases and J by 5 bases, with 17 bases between. This CDR3 is 13 amino acids long. CDR1 SQVTM and CDR2 ANQGSEA come from the germline V gene. CDR3 sequence: CSARRGGGETQYF. DNA for the CDR3: TGCAGCGCCCGAAGGGGGGGTGGTGAGACCCAGTACTTC.